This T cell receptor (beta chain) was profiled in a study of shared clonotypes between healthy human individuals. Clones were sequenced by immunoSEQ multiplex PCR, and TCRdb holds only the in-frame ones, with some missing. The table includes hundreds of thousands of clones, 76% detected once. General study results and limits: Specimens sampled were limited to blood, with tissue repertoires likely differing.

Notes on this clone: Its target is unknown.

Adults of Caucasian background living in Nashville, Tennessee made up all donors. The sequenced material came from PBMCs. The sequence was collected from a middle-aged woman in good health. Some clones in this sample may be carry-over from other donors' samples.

CDR3 amino acids: CASSRTREAEAFF. CDR3 coding DNA: TGTGCCAGCAGCCGAACAAGGGAAGCTGAAGCTTTCTTT. The chain links TRBV5-4 to TRBJ1-1; D unclear. The CDR3 spans 13 residues. Trimming cost V 4 bases and J 6 bases, with 13 bases left between them. CDR1 SGHNT and CDR2 YYREEE come from the germline V gene (reference sequence).